This T cell receptor beta chain is from a study of PD-1 blockade in classical Hodgkin lymphoma. Produced via immunoSEQ multiplex PCR; TCRdb's table is partial and in-frame only. The sample contains about 33,000 clones, less than 75% of which appear only once. This clone was detected only a few times. V was clipped by 1 base and J by 1 base, with 5 bases between them. CDR1 and CDR2 from the germline V gene are SGHRS and YFSETQ. The length of the CDR3 is 13 residues. Indicated time point: cycle 4 day 1 (C4D1), after about 6 weeks of nivolumab. Exposure to brentuximab vedotin varied, and each patient had relapsed following autologous stem cell transplantation.

This chain connects TRBV5-1 to TRBJ1-1; D not resolved. The input for sequencing was peripheral blood mononuclear cells (PBMCs), taken before the fourth cycle of nivolumab. This TCR was sampled from a human donor with classical Hodgkin lymphoma. Here the CDR3 reads CASSLTGNTEAFF. The CDR3, as DNA: TGCGCCAGCAGCTTGACCGGGAACACTGAAGCTTTCTTT.